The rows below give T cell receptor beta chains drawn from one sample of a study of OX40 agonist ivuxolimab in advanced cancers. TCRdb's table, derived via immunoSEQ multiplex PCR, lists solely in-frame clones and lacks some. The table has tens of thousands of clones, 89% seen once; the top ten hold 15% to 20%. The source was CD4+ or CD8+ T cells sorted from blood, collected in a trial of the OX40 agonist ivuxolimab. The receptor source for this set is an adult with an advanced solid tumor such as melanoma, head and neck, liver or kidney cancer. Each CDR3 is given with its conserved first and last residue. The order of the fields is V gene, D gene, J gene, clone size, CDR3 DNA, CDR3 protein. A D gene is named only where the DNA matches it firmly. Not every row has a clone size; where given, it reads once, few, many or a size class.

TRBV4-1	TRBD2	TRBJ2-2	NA	TGCGCCAGCAGCCACCCCCGGACTAGCGGGAGACAGCCCGGGGAGCTGTTTTTT	CASSHPRTSGRQPGELFF
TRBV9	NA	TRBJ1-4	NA	TGTGCCAGCAGCGTTGGGGGCGGAAATGAAAAACTGTTTTTT	CASSVGGGNEKLFF
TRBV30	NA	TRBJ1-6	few	TGTGCCTGGACGGACGGGAATTCACCCCTCCACTTT	CAWTDGNSPLHF
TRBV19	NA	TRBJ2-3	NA	TGTGCCAGCAGCGAGCCCCGGACGGGGTCTGGAGATACGCAGTATTTT	CASSEPRTGSGDTQYF
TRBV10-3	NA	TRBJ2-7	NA	TGTGCCATCAGTGAGGGCCTAACCTACGAGCAGTACTTC	CAISEGLTYEQYF
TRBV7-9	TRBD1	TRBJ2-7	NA	TGTGCCAGCAGTTCAGGGGGTTCCCCCTACGAGCAGTACTTC	CASSSGGSPYEQYF
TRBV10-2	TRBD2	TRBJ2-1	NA	TGCGCCAGCAGTTCCCTAGCGGGGTACCACAATGAGCAGTTCTTC	CASSSLAGYHNEQFF
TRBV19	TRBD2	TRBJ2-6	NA	TGTGCCAGTAGTATGTGGGCTTTGGGGCGGGAGTCGTTTGGGGCCAACGTCCTGACTTTC	CASSMWALGRESFGANVLTF
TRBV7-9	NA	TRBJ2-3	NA	TGTGCCAGCAGCGGCCGGGACGCCAGCACAGATACGCAGTATTTT	CASSGRDASTDTQYF
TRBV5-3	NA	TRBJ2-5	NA	TGTGCCAGAAGGAACGGCCGGGGCCAAGAGACCCAGTACTTC	CARRNGRGQETQYF
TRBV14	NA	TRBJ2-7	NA	TGTGCCAGCAGCCAAGTGGCAGTCGACGAGCAGTACTTC	CASSQVAVDEQYF
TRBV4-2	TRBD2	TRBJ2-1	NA	TGTGCCAGCAGCTTTCGAATCGGACTAGCGGACTACAATGAGCAGTTCTTC	CASSFRIGLADYNEQFF
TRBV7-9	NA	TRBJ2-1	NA	TGTGCCAGCAGTTCTTCCAGGGAGGAGTTCTTC	CASSSSREEFF
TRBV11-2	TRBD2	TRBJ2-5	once	TGTGCCAGCAGCCACGGCGCTAGCGGTGGGGAGACCCAGTACTTC	CASSHGASGGETQYF
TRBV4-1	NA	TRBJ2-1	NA	TGCGCCAGCAGCCACCGCGCCCCCAATGAGCAGTTCTTC	CASSHRAPNEQFF
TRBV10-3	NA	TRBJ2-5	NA	TGTGCCATCAGTGAGTCTCAACAAGGAGGGGAGACCCAGTACTTC	CAISESQQGGETQYF
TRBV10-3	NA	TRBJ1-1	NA	TGTGCCATCAGTGAGACGGGAGGGGTACTGGAAGCTTTCTTT	CAISETGGVLEAFF
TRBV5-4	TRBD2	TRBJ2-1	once	TGTGCCAGCACCCCACTAGCGGGAGGGGATGAGCAGTTCTTC	CASTPLAGGDEQFF
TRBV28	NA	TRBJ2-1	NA	TGTGCCTGCGGGACTGCACATATCAATGAGCAGTTCTTC	CACGTAHINEQFF
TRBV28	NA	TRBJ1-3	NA	TGTGCCAGCAGTTTAACAGGCACCTCTGGAAACACCATATATTTT	CASSLTGTSGNTIYF
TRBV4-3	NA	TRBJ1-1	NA	TGCGCCAGCAGCCAGGACAGAATGAACACTGAAGCTTTCTTT	CASSQDRMNTEAFF
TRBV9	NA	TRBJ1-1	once	TGTGCCAGCAGCCCTTGGGAGGGCACTGAAGCTTTCTTT	CASSPWEGTEAFF
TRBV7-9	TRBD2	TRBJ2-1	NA	TGTGCCAGCAGCCTTAGCGGGAGGACTGAGCAGTTCTTC	CASSLSGRTEQFF
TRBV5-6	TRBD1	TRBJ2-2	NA	TGTGCCAGCAGCTTGACCTCACAGGGGTCCGGGGAGCTGTTTTTT	CASSLTSQGSGELFF
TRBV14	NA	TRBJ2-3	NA	TGTGCCAGCAGCCAAGTCAGTTCTTCTAGCACAGATACGCAGTATTTT	CASSQVSSSSTDTQYF
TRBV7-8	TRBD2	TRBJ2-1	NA	TGTGCCACCCTCCTACGGACTAGCGGGGCTTTATCCTACAATGAGCAGTTCTTC	CATLLRTSGALSYNEQFF
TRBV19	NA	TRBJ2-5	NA	TGTGCCAGTAGTCCTCGGATTGGAGAGACCCAGTACTTC	CASSPRIGETQYF
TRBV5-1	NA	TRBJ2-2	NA	TGCGCCAGCAGCTTTTGGCGGGACTCGACCGGGGAGCTGTTTTTT	CASSFWRDSTGELFF
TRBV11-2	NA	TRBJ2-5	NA	TGTGCCAGCAGCTTAGGAGAGACCCAGTACTTC	CASSLGETQYF
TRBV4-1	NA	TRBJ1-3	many	TGCGCCAGCAGCCAAGATTCAAGCTCTGGAAACACCATATATTTT	CASSQDSSSGNTIYF
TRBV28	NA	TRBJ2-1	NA	TGTGCCAGCAGTTCCGCATTCAGTGAGCAGTTCTTC	CASSSAFSEQFF